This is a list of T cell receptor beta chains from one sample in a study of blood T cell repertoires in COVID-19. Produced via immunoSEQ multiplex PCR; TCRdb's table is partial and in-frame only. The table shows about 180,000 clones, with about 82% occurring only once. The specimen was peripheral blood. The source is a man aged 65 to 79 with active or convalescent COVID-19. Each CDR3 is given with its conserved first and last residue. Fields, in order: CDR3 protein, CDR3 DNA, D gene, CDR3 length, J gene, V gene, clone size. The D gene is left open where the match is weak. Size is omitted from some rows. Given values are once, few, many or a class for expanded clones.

CASSRPGLNNEKLFF	TGTGCCAGCTCACGACCGGGCCTTAACAATGAAAAACTGTTTTTT	.	15	TRBJ1-4	TRBV18	.
CASIVRMGRANTEAFF	TGTGCCAGCATAGTTAGGATGGGCAGGGCTAACACTGAAGCTTTCTTT	.	16	TRBJ1-1	TRBV21-1	.
CASSLADSLNYEQYF	TGTGCCAGCAGTTTAGCGGACAGTCTCAACTACGAGCAGTACTTC	.	15	TRBJ2-7	TRBV27	.
CATSSGANYGYTF	TGTGCCACCAGTTCAGGGGCCAACTATGGCTACACCTTC	.	13	TRBJ1-2	TRBV24-1	.
CASSDRLAPGGEQFF	TGTGCCAGCAGCGATAGACTAGCTCCGGGCGGGGAGCAGTTCTTC	TRBD2	15	TRBJ2-1	TRBV7-9	.
CASSPRASGSLSYEQYF	TGTGCCAGCAGCCCCCGGGCTAGCGGGAGTTTGTCCTACGAGCAGTACTTC	TRBD2	17	TRBJ2-7	TRBV11-2	.
CASSPPERSEQFF	TGTGCCAGCTCACCACCGGAGAGAAGTGAGCAGTTCTTC	.	13	TRBJ2-1	TRBV18	.
CASSLGARSSYEQYF	TGTGCCAGCAGCTTAGGGGCCCGTAGCTCCTACGAGCAGTACTTC	.	15	TRBJ2-7	TRBV7-9	.
CAWSRLGVGQETQYF	TGTGCCTGGAGTCGACTAGGTGTGGGTCAAGAGACCCAGTACTTC	.	15	TRBJ2-5	TRBV30	.
CASSAGGSSRGTGELFF	TGTGCCAGCAGTGCTGGCGGGAGTAGTCGTGGCACCGGGGAGCTGTTTTTT	TRBD2	17	TRBJ2-2	TRBV2	.
CASSQRQALSAFF	TGTGCCAGCAGCCAACGACAGGCGCTGAGTGCTTTCTTT	.	13	TRBJ1-1	TRBV7-8	many
CASSYSPGAGGPPLHF	TGTGCCAGCAGTTACTCCCCCGGGGCAGGGGGCCCACCCCTCCACTTT	TRBD1	16	TRBJ1-6	TRBV6-6	.
CASSSTGLGSPLHF	TGTGCCAGCAGTTCAACAGGGTTGGGTTCACCCCTCCACTTT	.	14	TRBJ1-6	TRBV6-6	.
CASSPFLTSGGDDEQFF	TGTGCCAGCAGCCCTTTTCTGACTAGCGGGGGGGATGATGAGCAGTTCTTC	TRBD2	17	TRBJ2-1	TRBV4-2	.
CASSTSGGSTDTQYF	TGTGCCAGTAGTACGAGCGGGGGCTCGACAGATACGCAGTATTTT	TRBD2	15	TRBJ2-3	TRBV19	.
CASSTQGAYEQYF	TGTGCCAGCAGTACCCAGGGGGCCTACGAGCAGTACTTC	TRBD1	13	TRBJ2-7	TRBV6-2/TRBV6-3	few
CSASSGTNTQYF	TGCAGTGCGAGTAGCGGCACGAATACGCAGTATTTT	.	12	TRBJ2-3	TRBV20-1	.
CASSSYTADGYTF	TGTGCCAGCAGCTCTTACACGGCGGATGGCTACACCTTC	.	13	TRBJ1-2	TRBV7-8	once
CASSFIPGSGMGETQYF	TGTGCCAGCAGTTTCATTCCAGGTAGCGGGATGGGAGAGACCCAGTACTTC	TRBD2	17	TRBJ2-5	TRBV27	.
CASSLLAGVRETQYF	TGTGCCAGCAGTTTGCTAGCGGGAGTGCGAGAGACCCAGTACTTC	TRBD2	15	TRBJ2-5	TRBV27	.
CSVDSGKKYNEQFF	TGCAGCGTTGATTCGGGGAAGAAATACAATGAGCAGTTCTTC	.	14	TRBJ2-1	TRBV29-1	once
CASSLGRSGGPWEQFF	TGTGCCAGCAGCTTAGGGAGGTCGGGGGGGCCATGGGAGCAGTTCTTC	TRBD2	16	TRBJ2-1	TRBV7-8	.
CASSQAGTSDPFFNEQFF	TGCGCCAGCAGCCAAGCGGGGACTAGCGACCCTTTCTTCAATGAGCAGTTCTTC	TRBD2	18	TRBJ2-1	TRBV4-1	.
CASSQDLSRGREKLFF	TGCGCCAGCAGCCAAGATCTAAGCAGGGGAAGGGAAAAACTGTTTTTT	.	16	TRBJ1-4	TRBV4-1	.
CASSSGLDTDTQYF	TGTGCCAGCAGCTCCGGACTAGATACAGATACGCAGTATTTT	TRBD2	14	TRBJ2-3	TRBV11-3	.
CASSQRGGDGYTF	TGTGCCAGCTCCCAACGAGGGGGGGATGGCTACACCTTC	.	13	TRBJ1-2	TRBV6-1	.
CASSFSGGGETQYF	TGTGCCAGCAGCTTCAGCGGGGGGGGCGAGACCCAGTACTTC	TRBD2	14	TRBJ2-5	TRBV11-2	.
CAILGTGGHEQYF	TGTGCCATCCTCGGGACAGGGGGACACGAGCAGTACTTC	TRBD1	13	TRBJ2-7	TRBV10-3	.
CASSLLRYQETQYF	TGCGCCAGCAGCTTGCTGCGATACCAAGAGACCCAGTACTTC	.	14	TRBJ2-5	TRBV5-1	.
CASSRLTGGSYEQYF	TGCGCCAGCAGCCGACTGACAGGGGGATCCTACGAGCAGTACTTC	TRBD1	15	TRBJ2-7	TRBV5-1	.
CARSLHRDRGPAYEQYF	TGTGCCAGAAGCCTCCACCGGGACAGGGGGCCGGCCTACGAGCAGTACTTC	TRBD1	17	TRBJ2-7	TRBV5-3	.
CASSPDSYNQPQHF	TGCGCCAGCAGCCCCGACAGTTACAATCAGCCCCAGCATTTT	.	14	TRBJ1-5	TRBV5-1	once
CASSLRTSYEQYF	TGTGCCAGCAGCTTAAGGACTTCCTACGAGCAGTACTTC	.	13	TRBJ2-7	TRBV11-2	few
CASSPEQGSLLNTQYF	TGCGCCAGCAGCCCAGAACAGGGGTCTTTACTTAATACGCAGTATTTT	TRBD1	16	TRBJ2-3	TRBV4-3	.
CASSYGQGQFSPLHF	TGTGCCAGCAGTTATGGTCAGGGGCAATTTTCACCCCTCCACTTT	.	15	TRBJ1-6	TRBV6-2/TRBV6-3	few
CASSPLRESNTEAFF	TGTGCCAGCTCACCCTTAAGAGAATCTAACACTGAAGCTTTCTTT	.	15	TRBJ1-1	TRBV18	.
CASSLYLGVRTNEKLFF	TGTGCCAGCAGCTTATATTTAGGGGTTCGGACTAATGAAAAACTGTTTTTT	.	17	TRBJ1-4	TRBV5-6	.
CASSELSGVGSPLHF	TGTGCCAGCAGCGAACTTTCGGGGGTAGGGTCACCCCTCCACTTT	.	15	TRBJ1-6	TRBV9	.
CASSPGQGYEKLFF	TGTGCCAGCAGCCCTGGACAGGGTTATGAAAAACTGTTTTTT	TRBD1	14	TRBJ1-4	TRBV5-4	.
CASSPRQGESSGNTIYF	TGTGCCAGCTCACCCCGACAGGGGGAAAGCTCTGGAAACACCATATATTTT	TRBD1	17	TRBJ1-3	TRBV18	.
CASGNWGPEAFF	TGTGCCAGCGGGAATTGGGGCCCTGAAGCTTTCTTT	.	12	TRBJ1-1	TRBV12-3/TRBV12-4	.
CASSLIPGGQGEAFF	TGCGCCAGCAGCTTGATCCCGGGGGGGCAGGGTGAAGCTTTCTTT	.	15	TRBJ1-1	TRBV5-1	.
CASSQELRDKAFF	TGTGCCAGCAGCCAAGAGTTACGGGACAAAGCTTTCTTT	.	13	TRBJ1-1	TRBV3-1/TRBV3-2	.
CASSQGSGGLEQYF	TGTGCCAGCAGCCAAGGATCAGGGGGCCTCGAGCAGTACTTC	TRBD1	14	TRBJ2-7	TRBV3-1/TRBV3-2	.
CASSMIRSNQPQHF	TGTGCCAGCAGCATGATCCGGAGCAATCAGCCCCAGCATTTT	.	14	TRBJ1-5	TRBV6-6	.
CASNQQGGEVQYF	TGTGCCAGCAATCAACAGGGGGGTGAGGTCCAGTACTTC	TRBD1	13	TRBJ2-5	TRBV6-6	.